The 30 T cell receptor beta chains in this list originate from one sample, sequenced in a study of long-term antiretroviral therapy in people with HIV. The run of the v3.0 immunoSEQ assay was at survey level. The repertoire was sequenced with immunoSEQ multiplex PCR; TCRdb's copy has only in-frame clones and lacks some. The data contain under 50,000 clones, 86% of them singletons. Sequencing was performed on unsorted PBMCs, taken just before starting antiretroviral therapy. These TCRs come from a woman younger than 35 with HIV.

This chain links TRBV2 with TRBJ2-5; 9 bases map to TRBD1. The germline gives CDR1 SNHLY, CDR2 FYNNEI. The CDR3 runs 16 residues. With V trimmed by 5 bases and J by 2 bases, 9 bases remained unmatched. The CDR3 DNA follows: TGTGCCAGCAGTAAACGGGACAGGGTTTCTCAAGAGACCCAGTACTTC. Encoded protein: CASSKRDRVSQETQYF.

This rearrangement joins TRBV7-8 to TRBJ2-2, with 10 bases lining up with TRBD2. Trimming took 2 bases from V and 4 from J; bases not matched to a gene: 4. Germline V gene lookup returns CDR1 SGHVS and CDR2 FQNEAQ. The CDR3 covers 16 residues. CDR3 protein: CASSLTSGTATGELFF. The CDR3 nucleotides read TGTGCCAGCAGCTTAACTAGCGGGACGGCCACCGGGGAGCTGTTTTTT.

The V gene is TRBV5-1, the J gene TRBJ2-1; 13 bases agree with TRBD2. J lost 3 bases, V lost 3 bases, and 12 bases had no gene match. The CDR3 contains 19 residues. Germline V gives CDR1 SGHRS, CDR2 YFSETQ. CDR3 region: CASSSRLAGGPGVYNEQFF. CDR3 in DNA: TGCGCCAGCAGCTCAAGACTAGCGGGAGGCCCCGGAGTCTACAATGAGCAGTTCTTC.

J is TRBJ2-3 and V is TRBV27, with D hard to call. CDR3 size: 13 residues. Germline V gives CDR1 MNHEY, CDR2 SMNVEV (reference sequence). The V end was cut by 2 bases, the J end by 4 bases, with 7 bases between. Here the CDR3 DNA reads TGTGCCAGCAGTTTAGGGTCGGCAGATACGCAGTATTTT. This sequence encodes CASSLGSADTQYF.

J is TRBJ1-1 and V is TRBV6-5; D uncertain. This CDR3 has 9 amino acids. V was shortened by 10 bases and J by 6 bases, with 6 bases between the two germline ends. CDR1 and CDR2 from the germline V gene are MNHEY and SVGAGI. CDR3 residues: CATGPEAFF. The CDR3 DNA reads as TGTGCCACCGGACCTGAAGCTTTCTTT.

V gene TRBV6-5 combines with J gene TRBJ1-3; weak D call: TRBD1 (6 bases). V lost 4 bases, J lost 5 bases, and 9 bases lay in between. The length of the CDR3 is 13 residues. Looked up from germline, CDR1 is MNHEY and CDR2 is SVGAGI. The CDR3, as DNA: TGTGCCAGCAGTTCAGGGGATAGAAACACCATATATTTT. It is translated as CASSSGDRNTIYF.

The chain joins TRBV5-4 to TRBJ2-1, with a weak D call TRBD1 (6 bases). The CDR3 is 14 residues long. Germline CDR1 SGHNT, CDR2 YYREEE (reference sequence). V was shortened by 0 bases and J by 7 bases, with 11 bases between the two germline ends. The CDR3 nucleotides are TGTGCCAGCAGCTTGGCCCTAACAGGGAATGAGCAGTTCTTC. Translating gives CASSLALTGNEQFF.

This rearrangement joins TRBV9 to TRBJ1-3; D is unresolved. CDR1 is SGDLS, CDR2 YYNGEE, per germline. This CDR3 region has 17 residues. V was pared by 4 bases and J by 0 bases, with 17 bases between. The CDR3 region is CASSPHGRAHSGNTIYF. CDR3 DNA: TGTGCCAGCAGCCCCCATGGGAGGGCCCACTCTGGAAACACCATATATTTT.

J is TRBJ2-7 and V is TRBV7-2, with 10 nucleotides matching TRBD1. The V gene end was trimmed by 3 bases and the J gene end by 6 bases; junction bases not matched to a gene: 5. The germline V gene encodes CDR1 SGHTA and CDR2 FQGNSA. The CDR3 is made up of 14 amino acids. The CDR3 protein is CASSLDRGGLEQYF. CDR3 in DNA: TGTGCCAGCAGCTTGGACAGGGGGGGGCTCGAGCAGTACTTC.

This clone is a singleton in its sample. The chain has TRBV7-3 and TRBJ2-1; D possibly corresponds to TRBD2 (6 bases). Germline V gives CDR1 SGHTA, CDR2 FQGTGA. This CDR3 is built from 16 residues. Trimming cost V 0 bases and J 3 bases, with 12 bases left between them. CDR3 DNA sequence: TGTGCCAGCAGCTTAACACCTGGGAGGCACTACAATGAGCAGTTCTTC. It encodes CASSLTPGRHYNEQFF.

The J gene is TRBJ2-1, the V gene TRBV5-1; the match to TRBD2 covers 13 bases. Losses at the gene ends were 7 bases for V and 8 bases for J; bases not matched to a gene: 6. Per germline, CDR1 SGHRS and CDR2 YFSETQ. The CDR3 spans 14 residues. CDR3 bases: TGCGCCAGCGGAGGGACTAGCGGGGTCTATGAGCAGTTCTTC. It translates to CASGGTSGVYEQFF.

The chain uses TRBV5-1 and TRBJ2-7; unclear D gene. V lost 4 bases to trimming and J lost 3 bases, with 8 bases between them. Germline CDR1 reads SGHRS; CDR2 reads YFSETQ. The CDR3 contains 12 residues. The CDR3 reads CASSHDGYEQYF. The CDR3 nucleotides read TGCGCCAGCAGCCATGACGGCTACGAGCAGTACTTC.

This chain uses TRBV19 with TRBJ1-2; TRBD1 might be the D (5 bases). Germline-derived CDR1 and CDR2 are LNHDA and SQIVND (reference sequence). V dropped 4 bases and J dropped 3 bases, with 15 bases sitting between them. There are 15 residues in the CDR3. The CDR3 DNA sequence: TGTGCCAGTAGTACCGTGGCGGGGGGAGACTATGGCTACACCTTC. This encodes CASSTVAGGDYGYTF.

The genes are TRBV6-5 and TRBJ2-2; D might be TRBD2 (5 bases). Deletions cut 6 bases from V and 7 bases from J, with 15 bases between. Germline V CDR1 and CDR2: MNHEY, SVGAGI. The CDR3 consists of 14 residues. Here the CDR3 reads CASRKVGANGELFF. The CDR3 DNA follows: TGTGCCAGCAGAAAAGTGGGAGCGAACGGGGAGCTGTTTTTT.

This chain joins TRBV27 and TRBJ1-2; 7 bases fit TRBD1. The CDR3 extends over 13 amino acids. Trimming cost V 3 bases and J 8 bases; bases outside gene matches: 6. The germline gives CDR1 MNHEY, CDR2 SMNVEV (reference sequence). The CDR3 coding sequence is TGTGCCAGCAGTTTTTCTACAGGGGCCGGCTACACCTTC. Protein sequence: CASSFSTGAGYTF.

V and J are TRBV27 and TRBJ2-3; 11 bases fit TRBD2. The CDR3 consists of 18 residues. The V gene end was trimmed by 7 bases and the J gene end by 0 bases; junction bases not matched to a gene: 12. The germline CDR1 and CDR2 sequences are MNHEY and SMNVEV (reference sequence). For the CDR3, the DNA is TGTGCCAGCACCATCCTGGGGACTAGCGGATCTAGCACAGATACGCAGTATTTT. This gives the protein CASTILGTSGSSTDTQYF.

CDR3 sequence (DNA): TGTGCCAGCAGTGAGGGGGGGACCGACTATGGCTACACCTTC. It translates to CASSEGGTDYGYTF. The rearrangement joins TRBV6-1 to TRBJ1-2; D is perhaps TRBD1 (5 bases). V lost 3 bases and J lost 3, with 11 bases in between. The CDR3 runs 14 residues. In germline, CDR1 is MNHNS, CDR2 SASEGT.

This clone was counted once. The V and J genes are TRBV7-8 and TRBJ2-7; TRBD1 or TRBD2 may be the D gene (5 bases each). Germline CDR1 and CDR2: SGHVS and FQNEAQ. There are 14 residues in the CDR3. V lost 4 bases and J lost 5, with 15 bases in between. DNA of the CDR3: TGTGCCAGCAGCTCGGGAAGACAGTCCGACGAGCAGTACTTC. Its translation: CASSSGRQSDEQYF.

V and J are TRBV4-3 and TRBJ1-1; possibly TRBD1 for D (5 bases). The length of the CDR3 is 14 residues. The V gene lost 1 base and the J gene lost 5 bases, with 11 bases spanning the gap. Germline V gives CDR1 LGHNA, CDR2 YSLEER. The CDR3 protein is CASSQGLGGTEAFF. CDR3 in DNA: TGCGCCAGCAGCCAAGGACTGGGGGGAACTGAAGCTTTCTTT.

The V and J genes are TRBV27 and TRBJ2-3, with 11 bases that match TRBD2. This CDR3 region has 17 residues. The trim removed 0 bases at V and 4 bases at J, leaving 6 bases unmatched. CDR1 is MNHEY, CDR2 SMNVEV, per germline (reference sequence). CDR3 loop: CASSLSSTSGAADTQYF. The DNA of the CDR3 is TGTGCCAGCAGTTTATCCTCGACTAGCGGGGCCGCAGATACGCAGTATTTT.

The gene calls are TRBV10-2 and TRBJ1-2, with D possibly matching TRBD1 (5 bases). Germline V gene sequence: CDR1 WSHSY, CDR2 SAAADI. The CDR3 length is 12 residues. V was trimmed by 1 base and J by 8 bases, leaving 8 bases between them. Here the CDR3 reads CASSEWDGGYTF. In nucleotides, the CDR3 is TGCGCCAGCAGTGAGTGGGACGGGGGCTACACCTTC.

The gene calls are TRBV9 and TRBJ2-3; a possible D gene is TRBD2 (6 bases). Per germline, CDR1 SGDLS and CDR2 YYNGEE. This CDR3 is 16 amino acids long. The V gene lost 0 bases and the J gene lost 0 bases, with 11 bases spanning the gap. As DNA, the CDR3 is TGTGCCAGCAGCGTAGAGGGCGGGATCAGCACAGATACGCAGTATTTT. This encodes CASSVEGGISTDTQYF. The full variable domain, with the rest looked up from reference TRBV9 and TRBJ2-3, is DSGVTQTPKHLITATGQRVTLRCSPRSGDLSVYWYQQSLDQGLQFLIQYYNGEERAKGNILERFSAQQFPDLHSELNLSSLELGDSALYFCASSVEGGISTDTQYFGPGTRLTVL.

A few counts support this clone. J is TRBJ2-7 and V is TRBV9; D perhaps matches TRBD1 (5 bases). The CDR3 totals 15 residues. Germline values: CDR1 SGDLS, CDR2 YYNGEE. V dropped 3 bases and J dropped 3 bases, with 16 bases sitting between them. CDR3: CASSAYHSGNYEQYF. CDR3 nucleotides: TGTGCCAGCAGCGCTTACCACTCAGGGAACTACGAGCAGTACTTC.

Points on this clone: Relative to the germline gene, one junction end is altered; a read error may explain this. This chain connects TRBV6-5 to TRBJ2-7; 7 bases are a match to TRBD1. There are 16 residues in the CDR3. Germline V gene sequence: CDR1 MNHEY, CDR2 SVGAGI. CDR3 sequence: CASSSGTADVSYEQYF. CDR3 nucleotide sequence: TGTGCCAGTAGTTCGGGGACAGCTGACGTCTCCTACGAGCAGTACTTC.

The chain employs TRBV7-8 and TRBJ2-7; no reliable D call. V lost 5 bases and J 1 base, leaving 9 bases between the germline ends. This CDR3 spans 13 amino acids. The germline V gene encodes CDR1 SGHVS and CDR2 FQNEAQ. In nucleotides, the CDR3 is TGTGCCAGCAGCCCCTCCGGGTCCTACGAGCAGTACTTC. Translating gives CASSPSGSYEQYF.

This chain connects TRBV19 to TRBJ2-2; D might be TRBD1 or TRBD2, each matching 5 bases. The CDR3 covers 18 residues. Trimming shortened V by 3 bases and J by 0 bases, and 17 bases separated the two germline ends. From germline, CDR1 is LNHDA and CDR2 SQIVND (reference sequence). The CDR3 sequence: CASSIGPPGSANTGELFF. The DNA for the CDR3 is TGTGCCAGTAGTATCGGGCCCCCAGGGAGCGCGAACACCGGGGAGCTGTTTTTT.

This clone was seen only once. This chain uses TRBV27 with TRBJ1-1, with D hard to call. V lost 3 bases and J 1 base, leaving 9 bases between the germline ends. CDR3 length equals 14 residues. CDR1 and CDR2 (germline): MNHEY, SMNVEV (reference sequence). The CDR3 is CASSFLIGNTEAFF. The CDR3, as DNA: TGTGCCAGCAGTTTTCTAATCGGGAACACTGAAGCTTTCTTT.

This chain connects TRBV27 to TRBJ2-1, with D unclear. Deletions cut 6 bases from V and 6 bases from J, with 6 bases between. CDR1 is MNHEY and CDR2 is SMNVEV in the germline V gene (reference sequence). The CDR3 is made up of 11 amino acids. The CDR3 loop reads CASRTGNEQFF. CDR3 DNA sequence: TGTGCCAGCAGGACTGGCAATGAGCAGTTCTTC.

This chain uses TRBV2 with TRBJ2-3; 10 bases match TRBD2. This CDR3 is 13 amino acids long. J gave up 1 base and V 8 bases, and 0 bases lay outside the gene matches. Germline-derived CDR1 and CDR2 are SNHLY and FYNNEI. For the CDR3, the DNA is TGTGCCAGCGGGACTAGCGGCACAGATACGCAGTATTTT. The encoded protein is CASGTSGTDTQYF.

The V call is TRBV7-9, the J call TRBJ1-1; unclear D gene. The CDR3 is made up of 16 amino acids. Trimming shortened V by 3 bases and J by 4 bases, and 18 bases separated the two germline ends. Looked up from germline, CDR1 is SEHNR and CDR2 is FQNEAQ (reference sequence). The CDR3 DNA is TGTGCCAGCAGCTTCGAGGCGGGGTATGTTCTCACTGAAGCTTTCTTT. Its translation: CASSFEAGYVLTEAFF.